This T cell receptor (beta chain) was recovered during a study of blood T cell repertoires in COVID-19. Study-level background: T cells, B-cell-depleted T cells, or PBMCs provided the cDNA or gDNA that served as material.

The trim removed 7 bases at V and 5 bases at J, leaving 11 bases unmatched. Per germline, CDR1 LNHDA and CDR2 SQIVND (reference sequence). CDR3 length: 15 residues. TCRdb's table, derived via immunoSEQ multiplex PCR, lists solely in-frame clones and lacks some. The sample shows fewer than 350,000 clones, approximately 90% of them seen only once. Recruitment covered about 25 US areas and drew participants whose ages spanned about 18 to 100 years. Cohort allocation depended upon clinical history that participants reported. The sequenced material came from PBMCs or T cells enriched from blood (not recorded which). The sequence was obtained from a woman in her 40s with acute COVID-19. The gene calls are TRBV19 and TRBJ2-1; 7 bases are shared with TRBD2. CDR3 residues: CASTPPGLPDNEQFF. DNA of the CDR3: TGTGCCAGTACCCCTCCGGGACTACCTGACAATGAGCAGTTCTTC.